These T cell receptor beta chains were read from a single sample in a study of T cells after yellow fever vaccination. TCRdb reprocessed the 5' RACE reads with MiXCR, giving one entry per CDR3 protein. Of 12,000 or so distinct CDR3 sequences listed, 5.8% are singletons. Source: PBMCs, either bulk or a sorted T-cell subset (CD4+, CD8+, memory, or dextramer-sorted; not recorded which), taken on the day of the yellow fever booster vaccination. These receptors all come from a man younger than 40 who received the YFV17D yellow fever vaccine. CDR3s include the opening cysteine and the closing phenylalanine or tryptophan. A D gene is named only where the DNA matches it firmly. Clone size is not always given. Where it is, it says once, few, many or a class for expanded clones.

j_call,v_call,clone_size,d_call,cdr3_aa,cdr3_nt
TRBJ2-1,TRBV7-3,many,TRBD2,CASSRSGSQYNEQFF,TGTGCCAGCAGCCGTAGCGGGAGCCAGTACAATGAGCAGTTCTTC
TRBJ1-4,TRBV29-1,medium-sized,TRBD1,CSVTTGSNEKLFF,TGCAGCGTCACGACAGGGTCTAATGAAAAACTGTTTTTT
TRBJ2-5,TRBV7-3,medium-sized,NA,CASSEGETQYF,TGTGCCAGCAGCGAGGGGGAGACCCAGTACTTC
TRBJ1-1,TRBV19,many,TRBD1,CASSLAGGNTEAFF,TGTGCCAGTTCCCTGGCAGGGGGGAACACTGAAGCTTTCTTT
TRBJ2-7,TRBV27,medium-sized,NA,CASSLQPDSYEQYF,TGTGCCAGCAGTTTGCAACCGGACTCCTACGAGCAGTACTTC
TRBJ2-2,TRBV3-1,medium-sized,NA,CASSQDQGWSGELFF,TGTGCCAGCAGCCAAGATCAGGGCTGGAGCGGGGAGCTGTTTTTT
TRBJ2-7,TRBV6-2/TRBV6-3,many,NA,CASSLGVGEQYF,TGTGCCAGCAGTTTGGGGGTCGGCGAGCAGTACTTC
TRBJ2-7,TRBV29-1,many,TRBD1,CSVGPPSTGVMDEQYF,TGCAGCGTTGGGCCCCCCTCGACAGGGGTAATGGACGAGCAGTACTTC
TRBJ2-7,TRBV6-1,many,TRBD2,CASRVAGNYEQYF,TGTGCCAGCAGAGTAGCGGGAAACTACGAGCAGTACTTC
TRBJ1-5,TRBV19,many,NA,CASSMGLVRNQPQHF,TGTGCCAGTAGTATGGGTTTGGTCCGCAATCAGCCCCAGCATTTT
TRBJ2-1,TRBV5-1,many,TRBD1,CASSPGQGYYNEQFF,TGCGCCAGCAGCCCCGGACAGGGATACTACAATGAGCAGTTCTTC
TRBJ2-7,TRBV4-3,medium-sized,TRBD1,CASSQRQGYEQYF,TGCGCCAGCAGCCAGAGACAGGGGTACGAGCAGTACTTC
TRBJ2-7,TRBV6-2/TRBV6-3,medium-sized,TRBD1,CASRTGQGTYEQYF,TGTGCCAGTAGAACGGGACAGGGAACCTACGAGCAGTACTTC
TRBJ2-2,TRBV5-1,many,TRBD2,CASIPSGSGLNTGELFF,TGCGCCAGCATCCCTAGCGGGAGTGGACTCAACACCGGGGAGCTGTTTTTT
TRBJ2-1,TRBV6-5,many,TRBD2,CASQQQGLAGVDEQFF,TGTGCCAGCCAACAGCAGGGACTAGCGGGAGTGGATGAGCAGTTCTTC
TRBJ2-5,TRBV10-3,medium-sized,NA,CATIGGIKNQETQYF,TGTGCCACCATAGGGGGGATTAAGAACCAAGAGACCCAGTACTTC
TRBJ2-2,TRBV6-2/TRBV6-3,medium-sized,NA,CASSTYGELFF,TGTGCCAGCAGTACGTACGGGGAGCTGTTTTTT
TRBJ2-3,TRBV29-1,medium-sized,TRBD1,CSVEQGAADTQYF,TGCAGCGTTGAACAGGGGGCGGCAGATACGCAGTATTTT
TRBJ1-2,TRBV20-1,many,NA,CRTGGTNYGYTF,TGCAGGACGGGAGGGACTAACTATGGCTACACCTTC
TRBJ2-2,TRBV5-1,many,TRBD2,CASSLTSGRNTGELFF,TGCGCCAGCAGCCTCACTAGCGGGAGAAACACCGGGGAGCTGTTTTTT
TRBJ2-3,TRBV6-5,medium-sized,NA,CASSYGAAGTDTQYF,TGTGCCAGCAGTTACGGAGCGGCAGGCACAGATACGCAGTATTTT
TRBJ1-1,TRBV25-1,many,NA,CASMKRENTEAFF,TGTGCCAGCATGAAAAGGGAGAACACTGAAGCTTTCTTT
TRBJ2-6,TRBV7-2,many,NA,CASSLARTPGQYSGANVLTF,TGTGCCAGCAGCTTGGCGCGGACCCCGGGCCAGTACTCCGGGGCCAACGTCCTGACTTTC
TRBJ1-2,TRBV7-2,NA,TRBD1,CASSLGQGDGYTF,TGTGCCAGCAGCCTGGGACAGGGAGATGGCTACACCTTC
TRBJ2-7,TRBV2,many,TRBD2,CASSQSGRVLYF,TGTGCCAGCAGTCAGAGCGGGAGAGTTCTGTACTTC
TRBJ2-7,TRBV27,many,NA,CASSPRLGATYEQYF,TGTGCCAGCAGTCCGCGTTTAGGGGCCACCTACGAGCAGTACTTC
TRBJ2-7,TRBV30,medium-sized,TRBD2,CAWSGGTSGSYEQYF,TGTGCCTGGAGTGGGGGGACTAGCGGCTCCTACGAGCAGTACTTC
TRBJ2-7,TRBV5-6,medium-sized,TRBD1,CASNLIGTDYEQYF,TGTGCCAGCAACTTGATCGGGACAGACTACGAGCAGTACTTC
TRBJ2-1,TRBV4-3,medium-sized,NA,CASSQESRSNEQFF,TGCGCCAGCAGCCAAGAATCCCGGAGCAATGAGCAGTTCTTC
TRBJ1-6,TRBV15,many,NA,CATSQGPNSPLHF,TGTGCCACCAGCCAAGGACCCAATTCACCCCTCCACTTT
TRBJ2-5,TRBV7-6,many,NA,CASSKPKETQYF,TGTGCCAGCTCTAAACCCAAAGAGACCCAGTACTTC
TRBJ2-5,TRBV18,many,NA,CASSPLRGAETQYF,TGTGCCAGCTCACCACTGCGGGGCGCAGAGACCCAGTACTTC
TRBJ1-6,TRBV20-1,many,TRBD1,CSARSGLDRDQLNSPLHF,TGCAGTGCTAGGAGCGGGCTTGACAGGGACCAACTTAATTCACCCCTCCACTTT
TRBJ2-1,TRBV9,many,NA,CASSVVADAYNEQFF,TGTGCCAGCAGCGTAGTAGCGGACGCCTACAATGAGCAGTTCTTC
TRBJ2-5,TRBV12-3/TRBV12-4,many,TRBD2,CASSRLAGLGTQYF,TGTGCCAGCAGTCGACTAGCGGGATTGGGGACCCAGTACTTC
TRBJ1-2,TRBV29-1,medium-sized,NA,CSVEMEGIANGYTF,TGCAGCGTTGAGATGGAGGGAATCGCCAATGGCTACACCTTC
TRBJ2-7,TRBV27,many,TRBD1,CASSPGTGALRNIYEQYF,TGTGCCAGCAGTCCCGGGACAGGGGCCTTGAGGAATATTTACGAGCAGTACTTC
TRBJ1-1,TRBV5-5,many,NA,CASSAQSTEAFF,TGTGCCAGCAGCGCACAGTCCACTGAAGCTTTCTTT